Included here is one TCR beta chain sequence, with context. What it recognizes is unknown. The CDR3 extends over 12 amino acids. The protocol was immunoSEQ multiplex PCR, while the TCRdb copy is restricted to in-frame clones and leaves out a portion. This sample yields about 54,000 clones, of which 80% to 90% are seen a single time; more than 3% belongs to the top ten. These data come from a study of OX40 agonist ivuxolimab in advanced cancers. Study conclusions and caveats: Expanded peripheral T-cell antigen specificity went undetermined.

This sequence originates from an adult with an advanced solid tumor such as melanoma, head and neck, liver or kidney cancer. Sequencing was performed on CD4+ or CD8+ T cells sorted from blood, taken in a trial of the OX40 agonist ivuxolimab. The chain carries TRBV1 and TRBJ2-7. TRBV1 is a known pseudogene. The CDR3 reads CTSSRRGREQYF. For the CDR3, the DNA is TGCACCAGCAGCCGCCGGGGCCGGGAGCAGTACTTC.